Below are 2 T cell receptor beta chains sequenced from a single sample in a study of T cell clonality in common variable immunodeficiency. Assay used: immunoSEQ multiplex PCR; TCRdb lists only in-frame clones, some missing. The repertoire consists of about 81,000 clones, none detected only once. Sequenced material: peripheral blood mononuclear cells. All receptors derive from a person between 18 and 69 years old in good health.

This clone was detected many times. The sequenced CDR3 bases are TGTGCCAGTAGTCGAGTTTACAGGGGGCTGCGGTTTCCTGAA. It translates to CASSRVYRGLRFPE. The entire CDR3 protein reads CASSRVYRGLRFPEAFF. The chain carries TRBV19 and TRBJ1-1, with 9 bases lining up with TRBD1. The read gets to within 3 residues of the CDR3 end, and the germline J gene fills in the rest. This CDR3 is built from 17 residues. Germline V gives CDR1 LNHDA, CDR2 SQIVND (reference sequence). J lost 6 bases, V lost 5 bases, and 16 bases had no gene match. Using reference TRBV19 and TRBJ1-1 for the parts outside the CDR3, the full variable domain is DGGITQSPKYLFRKEGQNVTLSCEQNLNHDAMYWYRQDPGQGLRLIYYSQIVNDFQKGDIAEGYSVSREKKESFPLTVTSAQKNPTAFYLCASSRVYRGLRFPEAFFGQGTRLTVV.

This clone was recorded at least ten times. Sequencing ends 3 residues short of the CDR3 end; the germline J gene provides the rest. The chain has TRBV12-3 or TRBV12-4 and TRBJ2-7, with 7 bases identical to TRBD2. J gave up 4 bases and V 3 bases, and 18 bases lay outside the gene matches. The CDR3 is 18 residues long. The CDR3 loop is CASSFFLELGRGGYEQYF. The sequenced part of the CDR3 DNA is TGTGCCAGCAGTTTTTTTCTGGAATTAGGAAGGGGAGGGTACGAG.